This passage covers 18 T cell receptor beta chains from one sample sequenced in a study of beta chain features in type 1 diabetes. The isolated RNA, all of it, was reverse transcribed, so expressed TCRB transcripts were what got sequenced. Produced via immunoSEQ multiplex PCR; TCRdb's table is partial and in-frame only. The sample carries 350,000 to 450,000 clones, about 15% recorded once. The sequenced sample was naive CD4+ T cells from blood. These receptors were obtained from a young woman in good health.

The chain recombines TRBV7-9 with TRBJ2-5, with TRBD2 matching over 8 bases. Germline CDR1 reads SEHNR; CDR2 reads FQNEAQ (reference sequence). The CDR3 has 14 amino acids. V lost 5 bases to trimming and J lost 2 bases; unmatched junction nucleotides: 4. CDR3 in amino acids: CASSKTSAQETQYF. The CDR3 DNA reads as TGTGCCAGCAGCAAGACTAGCGCACAAGAGACCCAGTACTTC.

CDR3 sequence (DNA): TGTGCCAGTAGTATGTCCCAGGTAGATGAGCAGTTCTTC. Its protein product is CASSMSQVDEQFF. The V call is TRBV19, the J call TRBJ2-1; D is ambiguous. In germline, CDR1 is LNHDA, CDR2 SQIVND (reference sequence). The CDR3 totals 13 residues. The germline V and J ends were trimmed by 3 bases and 8 bases, with 11 bases remaining between them.

This chain's CDR3 is CASSLAGGRNEQFF. In DNA, the CDR3 is TGTGCCAGCAGCTTGGCGGGAGGTAGGAATGAGCAGTTCTTC. The chain couples TRBV7-9 to TRBJ2-1; 8 nucleotides agree with TRBD2. The junction had 5 bases not matched to a gene; V was cut back by 3 bases and J by 7 bases. CDR1 is SEHNR, CDR2 FQNEAQ, per germline (reference sequence). This CDR3 contains 14 residues.

This chain links TRBV5-1 with TRBJ1-1; 7 bases fit TRBD1. With V trimmed by 4 bases and J by 1 base, 4 bases remained unmatched. CDR1 is SGHRS, CDR2 YFSETQ, per germline. CDR3 size: 14 residues. The CDR3 here is CASSATGANTEAFF. In DNA form, the CDR3 reads TGCGCCAGCAGCGCCACAGGGGCGAACACTGAAGCTTTCTTT.

This clone was observed a few times. The chain employs TRBV5-1 and TRBJ2-7; the match to TRBD1 covers 7 bases. With 7 bases clipped from V and 0 bases from J, the junction kept 7 bases outside the gene matches. Germline CDR1 SGHRS, CDR2 YFSETQ. This CDR3 is 14 amino acids long. The CDR3 nucleotides are TGCGCCAGCCTTAAAGGGGACAGCTCCTACGAGCAGTACTTC. This sequence encodes CASLKGDSSYEQYF.

The chain carries TRBV7-9 and TRBJ1-2; 9 bases line up with TRBD1. V dropped 3 bases and J dropped 4; count of bases not matched to a gene: 9. This CDR3 has 16 residues. The germline CDR1 and CDR2 sequences are SEHNR and FQNEAQ (reference sequence). The CDR3 reads CASSLQQGAIVYGYTF. The CDR3 DNA reads as TGTGCCAGCAGCTTGCAACAGGGGGCGATAGTCTATGGCTACACCTTC.

This clone was picked up one time. This chain joins TRBV28 and TRBJ2-7, with TRBD2 as a possible D gene (5 bases). The CDR3 spans 14 residues. V dropped 2 bases and J dropped 1 base, with 9 bases sitting between them. Germline CDR1 and CDR2: MDHEN and SYDVKM. CDR3 region: CASSLIRRSYEQYF. CDR3 sequence (DNA): TGTGCCAGCAGTTTAATCAGGAGGTCCTACGAGCAGTACTTC.

A few counts support this clone. The genes are TRBV14 and TRBJ2-1; 7 positions match TRBD2. The CDR3 runs to 21 residues. The V and J ends lost 4 bases and 0 bases, in that order; junction bases with no gene match: 21. Per germline, CDR1 SGHDN and CDR2 FVKESK. CDR3 DNA: TGTGCCAGCAGCCGCTTCCGGGGTCTATCTAGCGGACCGAGCTCCTACAATGAGCAGTTCTTC. Protein product: CASSRFRGLSSGPSSYNEQFF.

This clone was found a few times. The chain employs TRBV29-1 and TRBJ2-4, with 13 bases fitting TRBD2. There are 13 residues in the CDR3. The J segment lost 8 bases and the V segment lost 6 bases, leaving 4 bases of the junction unmatched. Germline assignment: CDR1 SQVTM and CDR2 ANQGSEA. As DNA, the CDR3 is TGCAGCGTCCGGACTAGCGGGAGAGACATTCAGTACTTC. This codes for CSVRTSGRDIQYF.

This clone was counted only a few times. V and J are TRBV5-4 and TRBJ2-1; 11 nucleotides match TRBD1. Germline V gives CDR1 SGHNT, CDR2 YYREEE (reference sequence). With V trimmed by 3 bases and J by 9 bases, 5 bases remained unmatched. This CDR3 region has 14 residues. In DNA, the CDR3 is TGTGCCAGCAGCTGGGACAGGGGGAACGCTGAGCAGTTCTTC. It specifies CASSWDRGNAEQFF.

The chain links TRBV4-1 to TRBJ2-2; TRBD1 might be the D (6 bases). CDR3 size: 16 residues. The V end was cut by 2 bases, the J end by 6 bases, with 16 bases between. From germline, CDR1 is MGHRA and CDR2 YSYEKL. Written as DNA, the CDR3 is TGCGCCAGCAGCCAAAACAGACAGGCTGACGCCGGGGAGCTGTTTTTT. Protein product: CASSQNRQADAGELFF.

V and J are TRBV2 and TRBJ2-4, with D possibly being TRBD2 (6 bases). With 5 bases removed from V and 3 bases from J, the gap between germline ends came to 17 bases. Germline CDR1 is SNHLY and CDR2 is FYNNEI. CDR3 length equals 16 residues. CDR3 region: CASSTRLREVKNIQYF. The CDR3, as DNA: TGTGCCAGCAGTACCCGATTAAGGGAGGTCAAAAACATTCAGTACTTC.

The gene calls are TRBV5-4 and TRBJ1-2; 7 bases match TRBD1. The CDR3 extends over 15 amino acids. After removal of 4 bases from V and 0 bases from J, the junction contained 6 bases not matched to a gene. The germline CDR1 and CDR2 sequences are SGHNT and YYREEE (reference sequence). The chain's CDR3 is CASSPDRLANYGYTF. The DNA of the CDR3 is TGTGCCAGCAGCCCGGACAGGCTCGCTAACTATGGCTACACCTTC.

This chain connects TRBV6-1 to TRBJ2-5; 9 positions match TRBD1. This CDR3 is 14 amino acids long. Germline trimming cut 5 bases from V and 5 bases from J; bases unmatched to any gene: 6. Germline V gives CDR1 MNHNS, CDR2 SASEGT. The CDR3 DNA follows: TGTGCCAGCAGTCTCACCGGGACAGGGGAGACCCAGTACTTC. Translation: CASSLTGTGETQYF.

The chain employs TRBV4-1 and TRBJ2-5; possibly TRBD2 for D (6 bases). This CDR3 region has 14 residues. V was cut by 3 bases and J by 2 bases, with 10 bases left in between. Germline loops: CDR1 MGHRA, CDR2 YSYEKL. DNA for the CDR3: TGCGCCAGCAGCCAGGGACTGCCACAAGAGACCCAGTACTTC. The encoded protein is CASSQGLPQETQYF.

The V gene is TRBV18, the J gene TRBJ2-7; the D gene is possibly TRBD1 (6 bases). The CDR3 is made up of 15 amino acids. Germline V gene sequence: CDR1 KGHSH, CDR2 LQKENI. Trimming stripped 5 bases from V and 0 bases from J, with 14 bases between. In nucleotides, the CDR3 is TGTGCCAGCTCATCGGGACATCAAGACTCCTACGAGCAGTACTTC. Its protein product is CASSSGHQDSYEQYF. The full variable domain, completed using reference TRBV18 and TRBJ2-7, is NAGVMQNPRHLVRRRGQEARLRCSPMKGHSHVYWYRQLPEEGLKFMVYLQKENIIDESGMPKERFSAEFPKEGPSILRIQQVVRGDSAAYFCASSSGHQDSYEQYFGPGTRLTVT.

The chain joins TRBV19 to TRBJ2-2, with 9 bases fitting TRBD1. With V trimmed by 10 bases and J by 0 bases, 9 bases remained unmatched. The CDR3 contains 16 residues. Germline loops: CDR1 LNHDA, CDR2 SQIVND (reference sequence). As DNA, the CDR3 is TGTGCCACTGAAACCGGGGACAGGGCGAACACCGGGGAGCTGTTTTTT. Translating it yields CATETGDRANTGELFF. The full variable domain, in which reference TRBV19 and TRBJ2-2 provide the parts outside the CDR3, is DGGITQSPKYLFRKEGQNVTLSCEQNLNHDAMYWYRQDPGQGLRLIYYSQIVNDFQKGDIAEGYSVSREKKESFPLTVTSAQKNPTAFYLCATETGDRANTGELFFGEGSRLTVL.

The chain combines TRBV18 with TRBJ2-1; no definite D call. Deletions cut 0 bases from V and 0 bases from J, with 12 bases between. The V gene's germline CDR1 is KGHSH and CDR2 LQKENI. The CDR3 is 17 amino acids. The CDR3: CASSPPSTRSSYNEQFF. The CDR3 DNA follows: TGTGCCAGCTCACCACCTTCGACTCGGAGCTCCTACAATGAGCAGTTCTTC.